These 20 T cell receptor beta chains were all obtained from the same sample, sequenced in a study of cytomegalovirus exposure and HLA in healthy donors. 60 Vbeta and 13 Jbeta primers were used in PCR. The table came from immunoSEQ multiplex PCR; TCRdb's copy has only in-frame clones and leaves some out. The sample holds approximately 190,000 clones, roughly 81% seen once. What was sequenced was PBMCs. The origin of the receptors is a woman between 25 and 40 years old in good health and CMV-seropositive.

V gene TRBV29-1 combines with J gene TRBJ2-1; 12 bases are a match to TRBD2. This CDR3 contains 17 residues. The germline V gene encodes CDR1 SQVTM and CDR2 ANQGSEA. Trimming removed 4 bases from V and 2 bases from J; junction bases left unmatched: 9. The CDR3 reads CSVGSRLAGATYNEQFF. The CDR3 DNA is TGCAGCGTTGGCTCCCGACTAGCGGGGGCTACCTACAATGAGCAGTTCTTC.

V is TRBV5-1 and J is TRBJ2-5, with 8 nucleotides matching TRBD1. Germline trimming cut 3 bases from V and 4 bases from J; bases unmatched to any gene: 8. The CDR3 spans 15 residues. The germline V gene encodes CDR1 SGHRS and CDR2 YFSETQ. The CDR3 region has the DNA TGCGCCAGCAGCTACGGACAGGGTGGGGCAGAGACCCAGTACTTC. Translating it yields CASSYGQGGAETQYF.

This clone was counted only a few times. The chain is built from TRBV4-1 and TRBJ2-1; 12 nucleotides align to TRBD2. The CDR3 has 15 residues. CDR1 MGHRA and CDR2 YSYEKL come from the germline V gene. J was trimmed by 8 bases and V by 4 bases; bases with no gene match: 6. The CDR3 sequence: CASSPTSGSFHEQFF. DNA for the CDR3: TGCGCCAGCAGCCCGACTAGCGGGAGTTTCCATGAGCAGTTCTTC.

The genes are TRBV28 and TRBJ2-5, with TRBD2 matching 9 bases. The V gene end was trimmed by 2 bases and the J gene end by 5 bases; junction bases not matched to a gene: 6. There are 15 residues in the CDR3. CDR1 MDHEN and CDR2 SYDVKM come from the germline V gene. The CDR3 DNA reads TGTGCCAGCAGTTTAGCGGGGGGGCCCCGGGAGACCCAGTACTTC. Translated, it gives CASSLAGGPRETQYF.

Only one count was recorded for this clone. The rearrangement joins TRBV25-1 to TRBJ2-5; D might be TRBD1 (6 bases). The CDR3 extends over 14 amino acids. Trimming cost V 4 bases and J 4 bases, with 13 bases left between them. Germline V lookup: CDR1 MGHDK, CDR2 SYGVNS. DNA of the CDR3: TGTGCCAGCAGTGTACCCAGGGGTTCAGAGACCCAGTACTTC. Translation: CASSVPRGSETQYF.

This sequence joins TRBV7-2 and TRBJ1-2; 7 bases match TRBD1. This CDR3 region has 16 residues. V lost 2 bases to trimming and J lost 2 bases; unmatched junction nucleotides: 8. Germline assignment: CDR1 SGHTA and CDR2 FQGNSA. The CDR3 DNA reads TGTGCCAGCAGCTTAAGGAACAGGGGAACCAACTATGGCTACACCTTC. Amino acids: CASSLRNRGTNYGYTF. Full variable domain (remainder filled in from reference TRBV7-2 and TRBJ1-2): GAGVSQSPSNKVTEKGKDVELRCDPISGHTALYWYRQSLGQGLEFLIYFQGNSAPDKSGLPSDRFSAERTGGSVSTLTIQRTQQEDSAVYLCASSLRNRGTNYGYTFGSGTRLTVV.

In the case of this clone: The junction departs from the called germline gene at one end, perhaps through a read error. This chain connects TRBV7-2 to TRBJ2-7, with no clear D. Germline values: CDR1 SGHTA, CDR2 FQGNSA. The CDR3 covers 11 residues. In nucleotides, the CDR3 is TGTGCCAGCAGCCAGTCCTCCGAGCAGTACTTC. This codes for CASSQSSEQYF.

Worth noting for this clone: One junction end disagrees with the germline gene, perhaps due to a read error. The V and J genes are TRBV19 and TRBJ2-1; 11 bases match TRBD2. Germline CDR1 LNHDA, CDR2 SQIVND (reference sequence). CDR3 length: 14 amino acids. The CDR3 DNA reads TGTGCCAGTAGTATAAATCCTAGCGGGGGGTCTCGACTCTTC. Amino acid sequence: CASSINPSGGSRLF.

J is TRBJ1-1 and V is TRBV28; TRBD1 matches 11 bases. Germline CDR1 reads MDHEN; CDR2 reads SYDVKM. This CDR3 has 16 amino acids. The V and J ends lost 5 bases and 1 base, in that order; junction bases with no gene match: 6. CDR3 sequence (DNA): TGTGCCAGCAGTAGGGGACAGGGGGTTAAGAACACTGAAGCTTTCTTT. Protein: CASSRGQGVKNTEAFF.

This clone has more than one count but fewer than ten. The chain carries TRBV6-5 and TRBJ2-5; no clear D. The closer fit of TRBJ2-7 to the DNA end suggests the J call may be wrong. Germline CDR1 is MNHEY and CDR2 is SVGAGI. CDR3 size: 13 residues. CDR3 sequence reads: CASSYGGTYEQYF. CDR3 in DNA: TGTGCCAGCAGTTACGGCGGAACCTACGAGCAGTACTTC.

The sample holds a few counts of this clone. The chain is built from TRBV6-1 and TRBJ1-1; TRBD1 might be the D (6 bases). This CDR3 contains 15 residues. Trimming took off 8 bases at V and 1 base at J, with 17 bases between the two ends. Looked up from germline, CDR1 is MNHNS and CDR2 is SASEGT. The CDR3 DNA reads as TGTGCCAGCTCCGAAGGGGGGGGCTGGAACACTGAAGCTTTCTTT. Amino acids: CASSEGGGWNTEAFF.

The chain couples TRBV28 to TRBJ2-1; 7 nucleotides line up with TRBD1. Trimming took 11 bases from V and 4 from J; bases not matched to a gene: 17. The CDR3 consists of 16 residues. Germline V gene lookup returns CDR1 MDHEN and CDR2 SYDVKM. The CDR3 DNA is TGTGCCGGTTCCCCCGTCCGGACAGGTCTTTACAATGAGCAGTTCTTC. Residues: CAGSPVRTGLYNEQFF.

This clone is a singleton in its sample. The chain combines TRBV5-6 with TRBJ1-3; no clear D. The V and J ends lost 1 base and 3 bases respectively, with 14 bases between them. This CDR3 is built from 16 residues. Per germline, CDR1 SGHDT and CDR2 YYEEEE. The CDR3 loop reads CASSLIAGIGGNTIYF. CDR3 DNA: TGTGCCAGCAGCTTGATTGCGGGTATCGGTGGAAACACCATATATTTT.

The chain joins TRBV10-3 to TRBJ1-1; D is undetermined. The germline V gene encodes CDR1 ENHRY and CDR2 SYGVKD. The germline V and J ends were trimmed by 2 bases and 4 bases, with 23 bases remaining between them. The CDR3 runs 18 residues. The CDR3 is CAISEPSKGGPLGTEAFF. CDR3 DNA sequence: TGTGCCATCAGTGAGCCCTCGAAGGGAGGACCCTTAGGCACTGAAGCTTTCTTT.

The chain joins TRBV7-9 to TRBJ1-4, with D unresolved. Per germline, CDR1 SEHNR and CDR2 FQNEAQ (reference sequence). This CDR3 has 13 residues. Trimming cost V 4 bases and J 4 bases, with 7 bases left between them. CDR3 sequence (DNA): TGTGCCAGCAGCTCACAGTATAATGAAAAACTGTTTTTT. Translating it yields CASSSQYNEKLFF. Complete variable domain (other parts from reference TRBV7-9 and TRBJ1-4): DTGVSQNPRHKITKRGQNVTFRCDPISEHNRLYWYRQTLGQGPEFLTYFQNEAQLEKSRLLSDRFSAERPKGSFSTLEIQRTEQGDSAMYLCASSSQYNEKLFFGSGTQLSVL.

The genes are TRBV9 and TRBJ1-5, with D possibly matching TRBD1 (5 bases). The CDR3 is 15 amino acids. Germline assignment: CDR1 SGDLS and CDR2 YYNGEE. Trimming cost V 0 bases and J 3 bases, with 10 bases left between them. The CDR3 here is CASSVGGVVNQPQHF. The CDR3 DNA sequence: TGTGCCAGCAGCGTAGGGGGCGTCGTCAATCAGCCCCAGCATTTT.

V usage is TRBV5-1 and J usage is TRBJ2-1; the match to TRBD1 covers 8 bases. The trim removed 3 bases at V and 0 bases at J, leaving 11 bases unmatched. Germline CDR1 and CDR2: SGHRS and YFSETQ. The CDR3 totals 18 residues. The CDR3 bases are TGCGCCAGCAGCTCCCCGAGACAGGGGCTATTCTCCTACAATGAGCAGTTCTTC. It codes for CASSSPRQGLFSYNEQFF.

The rearrangement links TRBV28 to TRBJ1-2, with D perhaps TRBD1 (6 bases). The germline V and J ends were trimmed by 5 bases and 4 bases, with 23 bases remaining between them. The CDR3 runs 17 residues. CDR1 MDHEN and CDR2 SYDVKM come from the germline V gene. The CDR3 DNA follows: TGTGCCAGCAGTCCCCAGGGGACACGAAAATACATCTATGGCTACACCTTC. Amino acid sequence: CASSPQGTRKYIYGYTF.

The chain is built from TRBV4-3 and TRBJ2-2; the match to TRBD1 covers 8 bases. The CDR3 has 16 residues. J lost 2 bases, V lost 4 bases, and 6 bases had no gene match. CDR1 and CDR2 from the germline V gene are LGHNA and YSLEER. The CDR3 sequence: CASSPQTGANTGELFF. The CDR3 DNA sequence: TGCGCCAGCAGCCCTCAGACAGGGGCCAACACCGGGGAGCTGTTTTTT.

This clone has just one count. The chain carries TRBV5-1 and TRBJ1-3, with unresolved D. V lost 0 bases, J lost 0 bases, and 7 bases lay in between. The CDR3 contains 15 residues. The germline V gene has CDR1 SGHRS and CDR2 YFSETQ. CDR3 DNA sequence: TGCGCCAGCAGCTTGGGCCAGTCCTCTGGAAACACCATATATTTT. Translating it yields CASSLGQSSGNTIYF.